The clone carrying this T cell receptor beta chain occurred a few times. This sample was taken from a study of radiation and T cells in renal cell carcinoma. The J segment lost 7 bases and the V segment lost 6 bases, leaving 6 bases of the junction unmatched. The CDR3 runs to 14 residues. Germline V gives CDR1 SNHLY, CDR2 FYNNEI. As to treatment: treatment-naive control, cytoreductive nephrectomy. Control tumors came from a handful of females and some twelve males, aged about 35 to 85. Here immunoSEQ multiplex PCR was the method, and the copy in TCRdb shows in-frame clones only, minus some. Among 15,000 or so clones, 57% were seen once, and the ten largest hold roughly 13%.

The chain links TRBV2 to TRBJ2-2; 9 bases are shared with TRBD2. The sequencing here drew on tumor tissue, taken from a patient whose treatment was nephrectomy without radiotherapy. The clonotype originates from a man aged 50-60 years with renal cell carcinoma. The CDR3 protein is CASSSGGLFGELFF. DNA of the CDR3: TGTGCCAGCAGCAGCGGGGGGCTCTTCGGGGAGCTGTTTTTT.